Presented here are 10 T cell receptor beta chains from one specimen sequenced in a study of blood T cell repertoires in COVID-19. Generated by immunoSEQ multiplex PCR, the TCRdb table keeps only in-frame clones and is missing some. The sample includes under 200,000 clones, about 88% seen only once; the top ten take about 5.8%. Sequenced: peripheral blood. Every receptor here comes from a woman aged 50 to 65 with COVID-19, enrolled during active disease.

The V and J genes are TRBV10-1 and TRBJ2-7; unclear D gene. The CDR3 is 14 residues long. CDR1 is WNHNN, CDR2 SYGVQD, per germline (reference sequence). Trimming removed 0 bases from V and 2 bases from J, with 8 bases in between. CDR3 region: CASSESIRTYEQYF. DNA of the CDR3: TGCGCCAGCAGTGAGTCCATTAGAACCTACGAGCAGTACTTC.

This sequence joins TRBV30 and TRBJ1-4, with TRBD1 matching over 8 bases. Germline CDR1 reads GTSNPN; CDR2 reads SVGIG (reference sequence). Trimming at V came to 4 bases and at J to 5 bases, leaving 9 bases not matched to a gene. CDR3 length: 15 amino acids. The CDR3 bases are TGTGCCTGGAACCCCCCCAGGGGGCGAAATGAAAAACTGTTTTTT. This translates into CAWNPPRGRNEKLFF.

This clone was recorded a few times. V is TRBV7-9 and J is TRBJ2-3; 7 nucleotides match TRBD2. Germline values: CDR1 SEHNR, CDR2 FQNEAQ (reference sequence). The CDR3 runs 15 residues. V lost 1 base to trimming and J lost 3 bases; unmatched junction nucleotides: 4. CDR3: CASSLVGRGTDTQYF. CDR3 bases: TGTGCCAGCAGCTTAGTCGGGCGGGGGACAGATACGCAGTATTTT.

J is TRBJ2-5 and V is TRBV7-9; perhaps TRBD2 as D (5 bases). V was clipped by 2 bases and J by 6 bases, with 10 bases between them. CDR3 length equals 13 residues. CDR1 and CDR2 from the germline V gene are SEHNR and FQNEAQ (reference sequence). Here the CDR3 DNA reads TGTGCCAGCAGCTTACCGGGGATCCAGACCCAGTACTTC. As protein: CASSLPGIQTQYF.

This sequence joins TRBV15 and TRBJ2-2; 8 bases fit TRBD2. This CDR3 comprises 19 residues. The germline V gene has CDR1 LNHNV and CDR2 YYDKDF (reference sequence). V was clipped by 0 bases and J by 6 bases; unmatched bases: 15. The CDR3 bases are TGTGCCACCAGCAGAGATGGGGGACTAGATAGGGATATGTCCGGGGAGCTGTTTTTT. This gives the protein CATSRDGGLDRDMSGELFF.

The chain couples TRBV4-1 to TRBJ2-5, with 9 bases fitting TRBD2. The CDR3 covers 16 residues. Unmatched junction bases numbered 8, after V lost 4 bases and J lost 2 bases. CDR1 MGHRA and CDR2 YSYEKL come from the germline V gene. Written as DNA, the CDR3 is TGCGCCAGCAGCCGCTGGAGCGGGGGGTTACAAGAGACCCAGTACTTC. It yields the protein CASSRWSGGLQETQYF.

To note about this clone: The same CDR3 also results from other DNA sequences found in this sample. The V and J genes are TRBV30 and TRBJ2-7, with D possibly being TRBD1 (5 bases). Germline CDR1 and CDR2: GTSNPN and SVGIG (reference sequence). The CDR3 spans 11 residues. The V and J ends lost 3 bases and 3 bases respectively, with 6 bases between them. CDR3 in DNA: TGTGCCTGGAGCAGGGACTACGAGCAGTACTTC. Translation: CAWSRDYEQYF.

This chain uses TRBV6-5 with TRBJ1-1; TRBD1 might be the D (5 bases). The length of the CDR3 is 15 residues. In germline, CDR1 is MNHEY, CDR2 SVGAGI. V lost 2 bases to trimming and J lost 4 bases, with 14 bases between them. In nucleotides, the CDR3 is TGTGCCAGCAGTTACAATGGGGCGCTAGGCACTGAAGCTTTCTTT. Its translation is CASSYNGALGTEAFF.

This chain connects TRBV6-5 to TRBJ1-1; D unclear. This CDR3 spans 14 amino acids. V gave up 7 bases and J gave up 4 bases, with 16 bases separating them. From germline, CDR1 is MNHEY and CDR2 SVGAGI. CDR3: CASTPRGSGTEAFF. Here the CDR3 DNA reads TGTGCCAGCACCCCTAGAGGGTCGGGCACTGAAGCTTTCTTT.

The chain links TRBV18 to TRBJ1-5; D might be TRBD1 (6 bases). The ends were cut back, 5 bases at V and 2 bases at J, with 13 bases in the middle. The germline CDR1 and CDR2 sequences are KGHSH and LQKENI. This CDR3 is 15 amino acids long. The CDR3 reads CASSTGPRGNQPQHF. CDR3 coding DNA: TGTGCCAGCTCAACAGGGCCCCGCGGCAATCAGCCCCAGCATTTT. The entire variable domain, with the rest obtained from reference TRBV18 and TRBJ1-5, is as follows: NAGVMQNPRHLVRRRGQEARLRCSPMKGHSHVYWYRQLPEEGLKFMVYLQKENIIDESGMPKERFSAEFPKEGPSILRIQQVVRGDSAAYFCASSTGPRGNQPQHFGDGTRLSIL.